Included here is one T cell receptor beta chain sequence, with context. These data come from a study of blood T cell repertoires in COVID-19. In the study overall: Samples of COVID-19 (acute and convalescent) were obtained from the United States, Italy and Spain. PBMCs, B-cell-depleted T cells, or T cells provided the cDNA or gDNA that made up the material.

CDR1 is ENHRY and CDR2 is SYGVKD in the germline V gene. This CDR3 is 15 amino acids long. V shed 6 bases and J shed 9 bases, with 21 bases lying between them. In the study's own analysis: The assay estimated nucleated cells by amplifying reference gene primers. This table comes from immunoSEQ multiplex PCR, and its TCRdb copy is limited to in-frame clones, with some not included. V and J calls and clone size follow that table, whereas D and trimming were derived from the DNA. The table lists 200,000 to 250,000 clones, about four fifths of them singletons. The source of this sequence is a woman between 25 and 40 years old who had recovered from COVID-19. This chain uses TRBV10-3 with TRBJ2-1; maybe TRBD1 (5 bases). Material: peripheral blood. CDR3 loop: CAIRDWTDNVVEQFF. The CDR3 DNA sequence: TGTGCCATCAGGGATTGGACGGACAATGTAGTTGAGCAGTTCTTC.